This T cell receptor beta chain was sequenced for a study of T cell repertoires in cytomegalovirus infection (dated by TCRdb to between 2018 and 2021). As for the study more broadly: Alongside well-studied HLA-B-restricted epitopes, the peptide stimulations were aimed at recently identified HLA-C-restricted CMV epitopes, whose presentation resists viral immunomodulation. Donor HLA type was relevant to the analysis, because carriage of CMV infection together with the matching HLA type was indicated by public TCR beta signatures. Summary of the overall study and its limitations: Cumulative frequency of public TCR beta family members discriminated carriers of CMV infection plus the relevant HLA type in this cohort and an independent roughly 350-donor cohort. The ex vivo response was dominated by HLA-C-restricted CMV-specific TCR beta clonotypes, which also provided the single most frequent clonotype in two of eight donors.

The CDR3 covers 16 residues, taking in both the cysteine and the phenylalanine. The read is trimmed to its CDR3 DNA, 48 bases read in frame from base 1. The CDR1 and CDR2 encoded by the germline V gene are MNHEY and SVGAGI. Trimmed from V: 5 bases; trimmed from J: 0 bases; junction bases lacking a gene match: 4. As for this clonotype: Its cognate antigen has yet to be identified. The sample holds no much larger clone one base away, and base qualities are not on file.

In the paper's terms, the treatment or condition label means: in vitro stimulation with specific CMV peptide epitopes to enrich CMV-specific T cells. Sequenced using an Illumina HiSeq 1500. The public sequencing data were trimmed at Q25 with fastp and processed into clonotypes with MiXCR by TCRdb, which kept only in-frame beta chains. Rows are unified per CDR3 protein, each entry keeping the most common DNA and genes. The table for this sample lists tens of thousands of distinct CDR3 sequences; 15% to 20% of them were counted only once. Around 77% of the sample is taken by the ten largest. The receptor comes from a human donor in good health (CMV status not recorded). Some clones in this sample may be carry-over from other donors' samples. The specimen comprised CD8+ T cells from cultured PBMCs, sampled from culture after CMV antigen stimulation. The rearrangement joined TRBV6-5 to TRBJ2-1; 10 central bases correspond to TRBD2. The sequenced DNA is TGTGCCAGCAGTCCACTAGCGGGGAGCTCCTACAATGAGCAGTTCTTC. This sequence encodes CASSPLAGSSYNEQFF.